This TCR beta chain was sequenced for a study of T cell repertoires in cytomegalovirus infection. This clonotype has a count of ten or more. Germline CDR1 is SGHTA and CDR2 is FQGNSA. CDR3 length: 16 residues. Deletions cut 0 bases from V and 2 bases from J, with 10 bases between. TCRdb recomputed calls from the reads with MiXCR, one row per CDR3 protein. The table has 210,000 or so distinct CDR3 sequences, under 8.5% seen once. The TCR comes from a human donor in good health (CMV status not recorded). Some clones in this sample may be carry-over from other donors' samples. The rearrangement joins TRBV7-2 to TRBJ2-2, with D unclear. The source material was PBMCs. CDR3 in DNA: TGTGCCAGCAGCTTAGCGCGGCAGCTCAACACCGGGGAGCTGTTTTTT. This encodes CASSLARQLNTGELFF.